The entry that follows covers one T cell receptor (beta chain) sequence. This record comes from a study of blood T cell repertoires in COVID-19. This table comes from immunoSEQ multiplex PCR, and its TCRdb copy is limited to in-frame clones, with some not included. The repertoire consists of about 290,000 clones, with roughly 89% occurring once and the leading ten covering approximately 1.5%. Input material: PBMCs or T cells enriched from blood (not recorded which). The clonotype comes from a middle-aged woman who had recovered from COVID-19.

The chain's CDR3 is CASSSHGLAVRTGELFF. The CDR3 DNA reads TGCGCCAGCTCCTCCCACGGACTAGCTGTAAGGACCGGGGAGCTGTTTTTT. The genes are TRBV5-1 and TRBJ2-2; 8 nucleotides align to TRBD2. Trimming took 7 bases from V and 5 from J; bases not matched to a gene: 16. This CDR3 is built from 17 residues. Looked up from germline, CDR1 is SGHRS and CDR2 is YFSETQ.